This TCR beta chain comes out of a study of molecular identifiers for immune sequencing clone quantification. On the study more broadly: Four of five splits of RNA from about 20,000 or 100,000 naive CD8 cells were sequenced in replicates.

Library preparation followed earlier protocols using designated TCR primers. MiXCR, run by TCRdb on the PCR reads, gives a single entry per CDR3 protein. Altogether 80,000 to 130,000 distinct CDR3 sequences are present, roughly a third being singletons, with the ten largest covering around 4.2%. V lost 3 bases and J lost 13, with 2 bases in between. This CDR3 has 8 residues. CDR1 and CDR2 from the germline V gene are SNHLY and FYNNEI. Sorting was used to obtain naive CD8 T cells (CD8+CD4-CCR7+CD45RA+). This clonotype was seen a few times. Its specificity is unknown. Whole-study results and caveats: Over 99% of effector molecules, but under 1% in naive cells, were held by clones with more than 20 RNA copies.

Sequenced sample: naive CD8+ T cells from blood, with Jurkat cell RNA spiked in. Sample subset: FACS-sorted CD8+CD4-CCR7+CD45RA+ naive T cells. This rearrangement joins TRBV2 to TRBJ2-3; no firm D call. This clonotype was obtained from a human donor in good health. Some libraries in this study had Jurkat cell RNA spiked in. CDR3 coding DNA: TGTGCCAGCAGTGAGGAGTATTTT. Encoded protein: CASSEEYF.